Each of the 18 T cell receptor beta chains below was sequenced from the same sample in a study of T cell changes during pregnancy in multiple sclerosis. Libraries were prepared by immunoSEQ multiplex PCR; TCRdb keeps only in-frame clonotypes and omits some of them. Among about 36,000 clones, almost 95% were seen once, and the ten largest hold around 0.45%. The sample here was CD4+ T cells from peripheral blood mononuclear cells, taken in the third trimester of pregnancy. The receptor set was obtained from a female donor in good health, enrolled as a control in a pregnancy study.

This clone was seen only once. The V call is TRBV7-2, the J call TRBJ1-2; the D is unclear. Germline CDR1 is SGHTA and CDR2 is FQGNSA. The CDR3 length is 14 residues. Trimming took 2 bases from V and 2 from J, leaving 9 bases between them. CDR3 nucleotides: TGTGCCAGCAGCTTACAAGAGGGAAACTATGGCTACACCTTC. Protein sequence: CASSLQEGNYGYTF.

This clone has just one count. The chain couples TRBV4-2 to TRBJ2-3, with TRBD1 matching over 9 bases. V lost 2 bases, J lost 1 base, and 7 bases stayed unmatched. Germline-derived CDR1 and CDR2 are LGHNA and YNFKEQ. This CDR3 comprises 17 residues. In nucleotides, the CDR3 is TGTGCCAGCAGCCAATCTACCGGGACAGGGCGCACAGATACGCAGTATTTT. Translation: CASSQSTGTGRTDTQYF.

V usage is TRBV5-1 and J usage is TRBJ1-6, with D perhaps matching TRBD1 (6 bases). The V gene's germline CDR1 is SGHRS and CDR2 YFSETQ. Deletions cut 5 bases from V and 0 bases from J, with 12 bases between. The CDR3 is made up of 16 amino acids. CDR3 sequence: CASRGGGSSYNSPLHF. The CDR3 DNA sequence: TGCGCCAGCAGAGGGGGAGGGAGCTCCTATAATTCACCCCTCCACTTT.

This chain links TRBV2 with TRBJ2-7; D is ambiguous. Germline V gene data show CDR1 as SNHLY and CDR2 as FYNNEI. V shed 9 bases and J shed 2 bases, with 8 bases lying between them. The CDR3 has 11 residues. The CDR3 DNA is TGTGCCAGTGTAACAGCCTACGAGCAGTACTTC. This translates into CASVTAYEQYF.

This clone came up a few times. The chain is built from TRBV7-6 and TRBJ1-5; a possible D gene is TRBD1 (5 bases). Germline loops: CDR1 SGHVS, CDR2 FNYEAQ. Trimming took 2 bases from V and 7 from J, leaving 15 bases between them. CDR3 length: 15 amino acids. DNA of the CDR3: TGTGCCAGCAGCTTAAATTCAGGGCCCAACCAGCCCCAGCATTTT. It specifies CASSLNSGPNQPQHF.

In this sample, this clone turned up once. CDR3 in amino acids: CSARVNREAFF. For the CDR3, the DNA is TGCAGTGCTAGAGTTAATAGAGAAGCTTTCTTT. The V call is TRBV20-1, the J call TRBJ1-1; D gene ambiguous. The CDR3 has 11 amino acids. Deletions cut 1 base from V and 8 bases from J, with 8 bases between. CDR1 and CDR2 (germline): DFQATT, SNEGSKA (reference sequence).

The chain's CDR3 is CASSDPGTPREQFF. The CDR3 nucleotides are TGTGCCAGCAGTGATCCCGGGACACCTAGGGAGCAGTTCTTC. This rearrangement joins TRBV6-1 to TRBJ2-1; TRBD1 is a possible D gene (6 bases). Germline CDR1 is MNHNS and CDR2 is SASEGT. The CDR3 runs to 14 residues. The ends were cut back, 3 bases at V and 10 bases at J, with 16 bases in the middle.

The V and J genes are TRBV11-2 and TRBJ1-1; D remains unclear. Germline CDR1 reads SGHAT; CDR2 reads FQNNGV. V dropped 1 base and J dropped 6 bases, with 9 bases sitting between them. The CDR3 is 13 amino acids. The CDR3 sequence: CASSLVVGSEAFF. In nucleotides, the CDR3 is TGTGCCAGCAGCTTAGTTGTCGGGTCTGAAGCTTTCTTT. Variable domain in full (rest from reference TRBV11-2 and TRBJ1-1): EAGVAQSPRYKIIEKRQSVAFWCNPISGHATLYWYQQILGQGPKLLIQFQNNGVVDDSQLPKDRFSAERLKGVDSTLKIQPAKLEDSAVYLCASSLVVGSEAFFGQGTRLTVV.

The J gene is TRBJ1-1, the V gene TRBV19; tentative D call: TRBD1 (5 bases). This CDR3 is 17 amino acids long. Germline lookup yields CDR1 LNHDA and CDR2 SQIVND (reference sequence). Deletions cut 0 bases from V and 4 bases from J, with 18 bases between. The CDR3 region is CASSIEEWGGRRTEAFF. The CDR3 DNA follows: TGTGCCAGTAGTATAGAGGAGTGGGGGGGTAGACGCACTGAAGCTTTCTTT. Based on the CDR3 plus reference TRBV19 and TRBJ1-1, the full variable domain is DGGITQSPKYLFRKEGQNVTLSCEQNLNHDAMYWYRQDPGQGLRLIYYSQIVNDFQKGDIAEGYSVSREKKESFPLTVTSAQKNPTAFYLCASSIEEWGGRRTEAFFGQGTRLTVV.

In nucleotides, the CDR3 is TGTGCCATCATGGGGCGAAGAGAAGGCAACACTGAAGCTTTCTTT. Encoded protein: CAIMGRREGNTEAFF. The chain carries TRBV10-3 and TRBJ1-1, with D maybe TRBD1 (5 bases). This CDR3 is built from 15 residues. In germline, CDR1 is ENHRY, CDR2 SYGVKD. Trimming cost V 7 bases and J 2 bases, with 17 bases left between them.

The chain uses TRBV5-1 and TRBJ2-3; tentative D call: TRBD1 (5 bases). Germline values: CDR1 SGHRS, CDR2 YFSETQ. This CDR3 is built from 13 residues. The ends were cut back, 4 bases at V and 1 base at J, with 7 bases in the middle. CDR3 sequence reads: CASSLGGTDTQYF. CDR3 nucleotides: TGCGCCAGCAGCCTAGGGGGCACAGATACGCAGTATTTT.

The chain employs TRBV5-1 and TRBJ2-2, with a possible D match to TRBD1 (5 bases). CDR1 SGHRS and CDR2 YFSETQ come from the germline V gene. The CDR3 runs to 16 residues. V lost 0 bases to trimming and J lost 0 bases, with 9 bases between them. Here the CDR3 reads CASSLGTTSNTGELFF. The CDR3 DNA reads TGCGCCAGCAGCTTGGGGACAACCTCGAACACCGGGGAGCTGTTTTTT.

CDR3 nucleotides: TGTGCCAGTAGGACAACCGGGACAGGAATATCACCCCTCCACTTT. Its protein product is CASRTTGTGISPLHF. V usage is TRBV19 and J usage is TRBJ1-6; 8 positions agree with TRBD1. V shed 6 bases and J 10 bases; nucleotides not matched to a gene: 11. The length of the CDR3 is 15 residues. CDR1 is LNHDA and CDR2 is SQIVND in the germline V gene (reference sequence).

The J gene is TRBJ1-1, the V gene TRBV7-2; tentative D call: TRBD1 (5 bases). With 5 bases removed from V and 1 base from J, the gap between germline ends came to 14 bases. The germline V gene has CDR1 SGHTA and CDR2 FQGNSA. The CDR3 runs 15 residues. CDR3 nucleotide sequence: TGTGCCAGCAGCCCGCAGGGACTCTCGAACACTGAAGCTTTCTTT. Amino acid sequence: CASSPQGLSNTEAFF.

CDR3 amino acids: CASKSTGGLQETQYF. The CDR3 bases are TGTGCCAGCAAATCGACAGGGGGCCTCCAAGAGACCCAGTACTTC. The chain has TRBV6-1 and TRBJ2-5, with 10 bases fitting TRBD1. Germline CDR1 and CDR2: MNHNS and SASEGT. V lost 7 bases, J lost 1 base, and 6 bases stayed unmatched. The CDR3 runs 15 residues.

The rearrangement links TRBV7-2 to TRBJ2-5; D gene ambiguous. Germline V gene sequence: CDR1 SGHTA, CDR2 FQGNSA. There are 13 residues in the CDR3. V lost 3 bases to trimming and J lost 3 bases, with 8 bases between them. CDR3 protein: CASSLSTEETQYF. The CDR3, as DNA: TGTGCCAGCAGCTTGAGTACAGAAGAGACCCAGTACTTC.

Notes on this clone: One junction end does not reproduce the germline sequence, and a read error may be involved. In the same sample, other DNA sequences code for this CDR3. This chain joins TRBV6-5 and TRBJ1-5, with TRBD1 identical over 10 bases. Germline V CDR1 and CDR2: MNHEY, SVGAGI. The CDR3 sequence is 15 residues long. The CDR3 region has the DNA TGCGCCAGCAGCCAAGGGACAGGGGCTAATCAGCCCCAGCATTTT. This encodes CASSQGTGANQPQHF.

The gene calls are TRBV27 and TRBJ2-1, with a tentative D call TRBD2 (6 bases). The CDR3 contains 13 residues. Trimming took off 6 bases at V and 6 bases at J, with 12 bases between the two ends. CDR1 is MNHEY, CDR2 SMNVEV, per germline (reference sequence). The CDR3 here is CASRALGGNEQFF. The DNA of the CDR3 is TGTGCCAGCAGGGCCCTCGGGGGCAATGAGCAGTTCTTC.